Following are 3 T cell receptor beta chains from one sample sequenced in a study of OX40 agonist ivuxolimab in advanced cancers. Assay: immunoSEQ multiplex PCR; the TCRdb copy retains only in-frame clones and omits some. The data show about 90,000 clones, 87% seen once. The specimen was CD4+ or CD8+ T cells sorted from blood, collected in a trial of the OX40 agonist ivuxolimab. These TCRs come from an adult with an advanced solid tumor such as melanoma, head and neck, liver or kidney cancer.

This chain connects TRBV6-6 to TRBJ2-3, with 8 bases fitting TRBD2. This CDR3 is 12 amino acids long. After removal of 2 bases from V and 11 bases from J, the junction contained 3 bases not matched to a gene. CDR1 and CDR2 (germline): MNHNY, SVGAGI (reference sequence). The CDR3 loop reads CASSYKGTRQYF. The DNA of the CDR3 is TGTGCCAGCAGTTACAAAGGGACTAGGCAGTATTTT.

This chain joins TRBV6-5 and TRBJ1-3, with unresolved D. There are 14 residues in the CDR3. V was pared by 6 bases and J by 1 base, with 10 bases between. Germline CDR1 and CDR2: MNHEY and SVGAGI. The CDR3 region is CASRKDFSGNTIYF. The CDR3 nucleotides read TGTGCCAGCAGAAAAGACTTTTCTGGAAACACCATATATTTT.

This chain joins TRBV10-3 and TRBJ1-1; D is unclear. Deletions cut 6 bases from V and 0 bases from J, with 11 bases between. CDR1 is ENHRY and CDR2 is SYGVKD in the germline V gene. The CDR3 runs to 14 residues. CDR3 coding DNA: TGTGCCATCAGCCCAGGATTTATGAACACTGAAGCTTTCTTT. It codes for CAISPGFMNTEAFF.